The rows below give T cell receptor beta chains drawn from one sample of a study of human T cells and chemical hapten exposure. TCRdb analysed the RACE reads with MiXCR anew, one entry per CDR3 protein. The sample has just over 80,000 distinct CDR3 sequences, roughly 10% seen once. Source: whole blood, taken in connection with sensitization to the hapten diphenylcyclopropenone (DPC). These receptors were obtained from a woman aged 50 to 60 with alopecia areata. Some clones in this sample may be carry-over from other donors' samples. CDR3s include the opening cysteine and the closing phenylalanine or tryptophan. A D gene is named only where the DNA matches it firmly. Size values are once, few and many counts, or a class for expanded clones, and some rows have none.

J: TRBJ1-2
size: many
length: 14
V: TRBV7-9
D: .
DNA: TGTGCCAGCAGCTTACATAATCCCTATAATGGCTACACCTTC
CDR3: CASSLHNPYNGYTF

J: TRBJ2-1
size: many
length: 15
V: TRBV9
D: .
DNA: TGTGCCAGCAGCGTAGGTGGCAGGGCCCCGCTTGAGCAGTTCTTC
CDR3: CASSVGGRAPLEQFF

J: TRBJ2-7
size: many
length: 16
V: TRBV27
D: .
DNA: TGTGCCAGCAGTTTCTCAGGGCCGGGACGCATCTACGAGCAGTACTTC
CDR3: CASSFSGPGRIYEQYF

J: TRBJ1-2
size: few
length: 16
V: TRBV11-2
D: .
DNA: TGTGCCAGCACCGGTCCCGGGGACACAGCTAACTATGGCTACACCTTC
CDR3: CASTGPGDTANYGYTF

J: TRBJ2-3
size: many
length: 11
V: TRBV6-1
D: .
DNA: TGTGCCAGTACAGGGCCAGATACGCAGTATTTT
CDR3: CASTGPDTQYF

J: TRBJ1-5
size: medium-sized
length: 13
V: TRBV28
D: .
DNA: TGTGCCAGCCAATTCAGGGGTAATCAGCCCCAGCATTTT
CDR3: CASQFRGNQPQHF

J: TRBJ1-1
size: .
length: 13
V: TRBV2
D: .
DNA: TGTGCCAGCAGTTGGAATGGGGACACTGAAGCTTTCTTT
CDR3: CASSWNGDTEAFF

J: TRBJ2-1
size: .
length: 15
V: TRBV9
D: TRBD2
DNA: TGTGCCAGCAGCAAACTAGCGGGAGGACACAATGAGCAGTTCTTC
CDR3: CASSKLAGGHNEQFF

J: TRBJ2-2
size: .
length: 15
V: TRBV24-1
D: TRBD2
DNA: TGTGCCACCAGTGGACTAGCGGGAGACACCGGGGAGCTGTTTTTT
CDR3: CATSGLAGDTGELFF

J: TRBJ2-1
size: many
length: 14
V: TRBV4-2
D: TRBD2
DNA: TGTGCCAGCAGCCATGGGCTAGCGGAGAATGAGCAGTTCTTC
CDR3: CASSHGLAENEQFF

J: TRBJ1-4
size: .
length: 13
V: TRBV29-1
D: .
DNA: TGCAGCGCCAAACAGGGAATGTATGAAAAACTGTTTTTT
CDR3: CSAKQGMYEKLFF

J: TRBJ1-2
size: .
length: 15
V: TRBV2
D: TRBD1
DNA: TGTGCCAGCAGGGGACAGGGGATAGCTAACTATGGCTACACCTTC
CDR3: CASRGQGIANYGYTF

J: TRBJ2-3
size: few
length: 11
V: TRBV28
D: TRBD2
DNA: TGTGCCAGCAGTTTAAAGCGGGGATTGTATTTT
CDR3: CASSLKRGLYF

J: TRBJ2-6
size: few
length: 17
V: TRBV18
D: TRBD1
DNA: TGTGCCAGCTCACCAGGACAGGGACGGGCTGGGGCCAACGTCCTGACTTTC
CDR3: CASSPGQGRAGANVLTF

J: TRBJ2-7
size: .
length: 14
V: TRBV28
D: .
DNA: TGTGCCAGCAGTCCCCCCTCGGGGGCCTACGAGCAGTACTTC
CDR3: CASSPPSGAYEQYF

J: TRBJ1-2
size: many
length: 16
V: TRBV11-2
D: .
DNA: TGTGCCAGCAGCTTAGAAGTGGCGGGGGCCAGCTATGGCTACACCTTC
CDR3: CASSLEVAGASYGYTF

J: TRBJ2-7
size: .
length: 15
V: TRBV12-5
D: TRBD2
DNA: TGTGCTCGGAAAAAAAGCGGGAGGGCAAGGTACGAGCAGTACTTC
CDR3: CARKKSGRARYEQYF

J: TRBJ2-3
size: once
length: 14
V: TRBV28
D: .
DNA: TGTGCCAGCAGGGCTCAGGCACTCACAGATACGCAGTATTTT
CDR3: CASRAQALTDTQYF

J: TRBJ2-7
size: .
length: 13
V: TRBV11-2
D: TRBD2
DNA: TGTGCCACCACAGGACTAGCGGGGTCCGAGCAGTACTTC
CDR3: CATTGLAGSEQYF

J: TRBJ2-3
size: few
length: 12
V: TRBV18
D: .
DNA: TGTGCCAGCTCACCCCTAGCGGATACGCAGTATTTT
CDR3: CASSPLADTQYF

J: TRBJ1-5
size: many
length: 15
V: TRBV28
D: TRBD1
DNA: TGTGCCAGCAGTTTAGGTGGACAGGGGGATCAGCCCCAGCATTTT
CDR3: CASSLGGQGDQPQHF

J: TRBJ2-5
size: .
length: 15
V: TRBV11-2
D: .
DNA: TGTGCCAGCAGCTTAAGGGACACTAGTCAAGAGACCCAGTACTTC
CDR3: CASSLRDTSQETQYF

J: TRBJ2-2
size: .
length: 16
V: TRBV28
D: .
DNA: TGTGCCAGCAGCGGCCGGGGCTCCCATCTCACCGGGGAGCTGTTTTTT
CDR3: CASSGRGSHLTGELFF

J: TRBJ2-5
size: .
length: 16
V: TRBV6-6
D: .
DNA: TGTGCCAGCAGTTCCGCCGGTGGGGGGTACCAAGAGACCCAGTACTTC
CDR3: CASSSAGGGYQETQYF

J: TRBJ1-1
size: .
length: 13
V: TRBV14
D: .
DNA: TGTGCCAGCAGCCACAACAGGGTCACTGAAGCTTTCTTT
CDR3: CASSHNRVTEAFF

J: TRBJ2-4
size: many
length: 19
V: TRBV27
D: TRBD1
DNA: TGTGCCAGCAGTCAATACCGGGACAGGGTCGGGTTCGGCAAAAACATTCAGTACTTC
CDR3: CASSQYRDRVGFGKNIQYF

J: TRBJ2-3
size: .
length: 19
V: TRBV7-6
D: .
DNA: TGTGCCAGCAGGCGGGGAGGGTCGGAAACGGGGGCCGACACAGATACGCAGTATTTT
CDR3: CASRRGGSETGADTDTQYF

J: TRBJ2-7
size: few
length: 14
V: TRBV29-1
D: TRBD1
DNA: TGCAGCGTCGGTGACCCGGGACAGCCCTACGAGCAGTACTTC
CDR3: CSVGDPGQPYEQYF

J: TRBJ1-6
size: .
length: 13
V: TRBV6-6
D: .
DNA: TGTGCCAGCAGCGCCTTGGGTAATTCACCCCTCCACTTT
CDR3: CASSALGNSPLHF

J: TRBJ1-5
size: few
length: 13
V: TRBV24-1
D: .
DNA: TGTGCCACCAGTGATACTGGGAATCAGCCCCAGCATTTT
CDR3: CATSDTGNQPQHF

J: TRBJ2-7
size: few
length: 13
V: TRBV12-3/TRBV12-4
D: TRBD1
DNA: TGTGCCAGCACCAAAGGGACAGCCTACGAGCAGTACTTC
CDR3: CASTKGTAYEQYF

J: TRBJ2-7
size: .
length: 15
V: TRBV7-9
D: .
DNA: TGTGCCAGCAGCTCCCTCCAAGGAGAAGCCTACGAGCAGTACTTC
CDR3: CASSSLQGEAYEQYF

J: TRBJ1-6
size: few
length: 15
V: TRBV4-2
D: TRBD1
DNA: TGTGCCAGCAGCCACCTCGACAGGGATAATTCACCCCTCCACTTT
CDR3: CASSHLDRDNSPLHF

J: TRBJ2-3
size: many
length: 16
V: TRBV7-3
D: .
DNA: TGTGCCAGCAGCCCCGACTCCGCATCGGGCACAGATACGCAGTATTTT
CDR3: CASSPDSASGTDTQYF

J: TRBJ2-1
size: .
length: 15
V: TRBV7-9
D: .
DNA: TGTGCCAGCAGCTTAGGAGGGAGAGGGTACAATGAGCAGTTCTTC
CDR3: CASSLGGRGYNEQFF

J: TRBJ2-6
size: few
length: 19
V: TRBV11-2
D: TRBD2
DNA: TGTGCCAGCAGCTCCACTTGGGGGACTAGTTCCTCTGGGGCCAACGTCCTGACTTTC
CDR3: CASSSTWGTSSSGANVLTF

J: TRBJ2-1
size: few
length: 13
V: TRBV20-1
D: TRBD2
DNA: TGCAGTGCAGCCGGACTAGCGGTGAATGAGCAGTTCTTC
CDR3: CSAAGLAVNEQFF

J: TRBJ2-1
size: .
length: 15
V: TRBV7-8
D: TRBD2
DNA: TGTGCCAGCAGCCGCGGGACTAGCGGGAGTGGTGAGCAGTTCTTC
CDR3: CASSRGTSGSGEQFF

J: TRBJ1-2
size: .
length: 14
V: TRBV9
D: .
DNA: TGTGCCAGCAGCGTAGAGGGAGCCCCCTATGGCTACACCTTC
CDR3: CASSVEGAPYGYTF

J: TRBJ2-3
size: few
length: 17
V: TRBV20-1
D: TRBD1
DNA: TGCAGTGCTACCGCAGCCCGGACAGGACCTAGCACAGATACGCAGTATTTT
CDR3: CSATAARTGPSTDTQYF

J: TRBJ2-5
size: few
length: 16
V: TRBV6-5
D: .
DNA: TGTGCCAGCAGTTACTCGAAACAGGGCTTCCAAGAGACCCAGTACTTC
CDR3: CASSYSKQGFQETQYF

J: TRBJ2-5
size: many
length: 13
V: TRBV29-1
D: TRBD2
DNA: TGCAGCGCTAGACTAGCGGGGGGCGAGACCCAGTACTTC
CDR3: CSARLAGGETQYF

J: TRBJ2-7
size: many
length: 15
V: TRBV29-1
D: TRBD2
DNA: TGCAGCGTTGAAGATAGCGGGGGCCCTACCTACGAGCAGTACTTC
CDR3: CSVEDSGGPTYEQYF

J: TRBJ2-3
size: many
length: 11
V: TRBV7-9
D: .
DNA: TGTGCCAGCAGCTTAGCCGATACGCAGTATTTT
CDR3: CASSLADTQYF

J: TRBJ1-1
size: .
length: 11
V: TRBV2
D: .
DNA: TGTGCCAGCAGTGAATGGCTTGGGGCTTTCTTT
CDR3: CASSEWLGAFF

J: TRBJ2-5
size: .
length: 15
V: TRBV28
D: .
DNA: TGTGCCAGCAGGCCAAACAGGGTAGCTGCGGAGACCCAGTACTTC
CDR3: CASRPNRVAAETQYF

J: TRBJ2-6
size: many
length: 19
V: TRBV4-3
D: TRBD1
DNA: TGCGCCAGCAGCCAAGATCTAGCGGACAGGGGCTCTGGGGCCAACGTCCTGACTTTC
CDR3: CASSQDLADRGSGANVLTF

J: TRBJ2-3
size: .
length: 18
V: TRBV7-2
D: .
DNA: TGTGCCAGCAGCTTGATGTTCCCAATGGCCCATCTCAAAGATACGCAGTATTTT
CDR3: CASSLMFPMAHLKDTQYF